This passage covers 17 T cell receptor beta chains from one sample sequenced in a study of T-cell reconstitution after alpha-beta-depleted transplantation in children. A TCRbeta library incorporating unique molecular identifiers was prepared. TCRdb reprocessed the PCR reads with MiXCR, giving one entry per CDR3 protein. The table records some 200,000 distinct CDR3 sequences, 6.5% to 7.5% of them present only once. Material: PBMCs from the stem cell graft donor, obtained from the stem cell graft. Source of these receptors: a human donor who donated a stem cell graft to a child with Wiskott-Aldrich syndrome.

This clonotype was found a few times. The rearrangement joins TRBV20-1 to TRBJ2-5, with 9 bases aligning to TRBD2. This CDR3 contains 17 residues. Germline lookup yields CDR1 DFQATT and CDR2 SNEGSKA (reference sequence). CDR3 sequence (DNA): TGCAGCACTTTGGGAGCGGGAGGCAACCTATACCAAGAGACCCAGTACTTC. This gives the protein CSTLGAGGNLYQETQYF.

At least ten counts were recorded for this clonotype. The chain couples TRBV7-2 to TRBJ2-5, with no clear D. V dropped 8 bases and J dropped 1 base, with 11 bases sitting between them. Germline V gene sequence: CDR1 SGHTA, CDR2 FQGNSA. The length of the CDR3 is 13 residues. CDR3 in amino acids: CASGYWRQETQYF. The CDR3 nucleotides are TGTGCCAGCGGATACTGGCGCCAAGAGACCCAGTACTTC.

This clonotype appeared many times. V usage is TRBV20-1 and J usage is TRBJ2-7; D not certain. The germline V and J ends were trimmed by 6 bases and 3 bases, with 12 bases remaining between them. This CDR3 has 12 amino acids. Germline loops: CDR1 DFQATT, CDR2 SNEGSKA (reference sequence). The CDR3 loop is CSARPSHYEQYF. The DNA for the CDR3 is TGCAGTGCGAGACCGTCCCACTACGAGCAGTACTTC.

In its sample, this clonotype was seen a few times. The chain is built from TRBV15 and TRBJ2-7; TRBD2 matches 7 bases. The CDR3 has 15 residues. The V and J ends lost 0 bases and 2 bases, in that order; junction bases with no gene match: 4. CDR1 is LNHNV, CDR2 YYDKDF, per germline (reference sequence). Here the CDR3 reads CATSRDPSGAYEQYF. CDR3 nucleotides: TGTGCCACCAGCAGAGATCCGAGCGGGGCCTACGAGCAGTACTTC.

The chain couples TRBV5-1 to TRBJ2-5; 7 nucleotides agree with TRBD1. CDR3 length: 15 amino acids. Germline V gene data show CDR1 as SGHRS and CDR2 as YFSETQ. V was pared by 2 bases and J by 5 bases, with 9 bases of the junction left unmatched. The CDR3 protein is CASSLGQVEDETQYF. The DNA of the CDR3 is TGCGCCAGCAGCTTAGGACAGGTTGAAGATGAGACCCAGTACTTC.

This clonotype was observed at least ten times. The chain couples TRBV5-1 to TRBJ1-1, with no clear D. V was clipped by 2 bases and J by 6 bases, with 14 bases between them. Germline CDR1 SGHRS, CDR2 YFSETQ. The CDR3 runs to 14 residues. CDR3 in DNA: TGCGCCAGCAGCTTCCTCGGGTCCGACGCTGAAGCTTTCTTT. This gives the protein CASSFLGSDAEAFF.

This clonotype has at least ten counts. The J gene is TRBJ2-6, the V gene TRBV25-1, with D possibly TRBD1 on 5 matching bases. Looked up from germline, CDR1 is MGHDK and CDR2 is SYGVNS. The V and J ends lost 1 base and 8 bases respectively, with 12 bases between them. This CDR3 contains 15 residues. The CDR3 loop reads CASSESGFETNVLTF. CDR3 bases: TGTGCCAGCAGTGAATCAGGGTTTGAGACCAACGTCCTGACTTTC.

This clonotype turned up a few times. V and J are TRBV5-1 and TRBJ1-3; maybe TRBD1 (6 bases). The CDR3 runs to 16 residues. Trimming took 4 bases from V and 0 from J, leaving 14 bases between them. CDR1 is SGHRS, CDR2 YFSETQ, per germline. DNA for the CDR3: TGCGCCAGCAGCCCGGACAGTTCACGCTCTGGAAACACCATATATTTT. Its translation: CASSPDSSRSGNTIYF.

Many counts were recorded for this clonotype. The chain employs TRBV5-1 and TRBJ1-1; TRBD1 aligns across 7 bases. The length of the CDR3 is 17 residues. Per germline, CDR1 SGHRS and CDR2 YFSETQ. Trimming took 0 bases from V and 0 from J; bases not matched to a gene: 8. CDR3 DNA: TGCGCCAGCAGCTTGGGTGCAGGGGGGAGGATGAACACTGAAGCTTTCTTT. Protein sequence: CASSLGAGGRMNTEAFF.

This clonotype was counted many times. The V and J genes are TRBV11-2 and TRBJ2-1; 8 bases are shared with TRBD2. Germline V lookup: CDR1 SGHAT, CDR2 FQNNGV. V gave up 1 base and J gave up 7 bases; unmatched junction bases: 3. The CDR3 runs 14 residues. The CDR3 region is CASSLGTGGNEQFF. In DNA, the CDR3 is TGTGCCAGCAGCTTAGGTACGGGGGGGAATGAGCAGTTCTTC.

This clonotype has ten or more counts. The rearrangement joins TRBV20-1 to TRBJ1-1, with D hard to call. The CDR3 extends over 13 amino acids. Deletions cut 3 bases from V and 1 base from J, with 9 bases between. The germline V gene has CDR1 DFQATT and CDR2 SNEGSKA (reference sequence). In DNA form, the CDR3 reads TGCAGTGCTAGGGACGGAACGAACACTGAAGCTTTCTTT. Its translation: CSARDGTNTEAFF.

Many counts were recorded for this clonotype. The V and J genes are TRBV18 and TRBJ2-7; a possible D gene is TRBD1 (6 bases). V was pared by 6 bases and J by 7 bases, with 16 bases between. Germline CDR1 and CDR2: KGHSH and LQKENI. The CDR3 covers 13 residues. The CDR3 is CASSQQGLWEQYF. The CDR3 DNA reads TGTGCCAGCTCTCAACAGGGCCTATGGGAGCAGTACTTC. The whole variable domain, remainder taken from reference TRBV18 and TRBJ2-7, is NAGVMQNPRHLVRRRGQEARLRCSPMKGHSHVYWYRQLPEEGLKFMVYLQKENIIDESGMPKERFSAEFPKEGPSILRIQQVVRGDSAAYFCASSQQGLWEQYFGPGTRLTVT.

Only a few counts were recorded for this clonotype. The V gene is TRBV24-1, the J gene TRBJ2-5; 14 bases match TRBD2. Trimming removed 3 bases from V and 5 bases from J; junction bases left unmatched: 13. This CDR3 has 19 residues. Germline lookup yields CDR1 KGHDR and CDR2 SFDVKD. This CDR3 reads CATSDPGLAGGQIGETQYF. Written as DNA, the CDR3 is TGTGCCACCAGTGATCCCGGACTAGCGGGAGGTCAAATTGGGGAGACCCAGTACTTC.

This clonotype showed up just a few times. This chain connects TRBV18 to TRBJ2-7; TRBD1 matches 11 bases. The CDR3 extends over 15 amino acids. Trimming cost V 1 base and J 7 bases; bases outside gene matches: 6. Germline assignment: CDR1 KGHSH and CDR2 LQKENI. The CDR3 nucleotides are TGTGCCAGCTCACCACTCGGACAGGGGGCGCGGGAGCAGTACTTC. Residues: CASSPLGQGAREQYF.

This clonotype was recorded many times. The chain employs TRBV10-3 and TRBJ2-7, with D perhaps TRBD1 (5 bases). V dropped 2 bases and J dropped 3 bases, with 17 bases sitting between them. Germline V lookup: CDR1 ENHRY, CDR2 SYGVKD. This CDR3 has 16 amino acids. The CDR3 DNA reads TGTGCCATCAGTGAGCCCTCCACTACAGGCAACTACGAGCAGTACTTC. Its protein product is CAISEPSTTGNYEQYF.

V is TRBV7-2 and J is TRBJ2-3; 9 bases match TRBD2. The V gene's germline CDR1 is SGHTA and CDR2 FQGNSA. The CDR3 extends over 17 amino acids. V lost 3 bases to trimming and J lost 1 base; unmatched junction nucleotides: 8. The CDR3 region has the DNA TGTGCCAGCAGCTTGACCGCGGGAGGGCCGGGCACAGATACGCAGTATTTT. Its translation: CASSLTAGGPGTDTQYF.

In this sample, this clonotype turned up many times. This chain uses TRBV4-1 with TRBJ1-1; the D is unclear. The CDR3 is 14 amino acids. Trimming pared 0 bases from V and 1 base from J, leaving 6 bases between. CDR1 is MGHRA, CDR2 YSYEKL, per germline. CDR3 sequence: CASSQEPANTEAFF. For the CDR3, the DNA is TGCGCCAGCAGCCAAGAACCGGCGAACACTGAAGCTTTCTTT.